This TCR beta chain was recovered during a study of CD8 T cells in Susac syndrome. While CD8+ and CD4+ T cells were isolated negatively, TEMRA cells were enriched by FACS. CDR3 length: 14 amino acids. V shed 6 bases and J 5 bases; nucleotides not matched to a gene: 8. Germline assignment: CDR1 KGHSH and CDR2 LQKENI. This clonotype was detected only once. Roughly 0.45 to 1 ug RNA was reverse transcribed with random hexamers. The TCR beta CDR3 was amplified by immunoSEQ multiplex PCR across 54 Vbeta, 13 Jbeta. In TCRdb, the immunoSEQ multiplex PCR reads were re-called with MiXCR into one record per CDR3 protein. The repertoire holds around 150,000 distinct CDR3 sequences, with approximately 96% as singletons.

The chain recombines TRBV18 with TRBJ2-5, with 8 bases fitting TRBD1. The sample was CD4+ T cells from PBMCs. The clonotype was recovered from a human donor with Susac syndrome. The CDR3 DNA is TGTGCCAGCTCCCAACAGGGGGTTGTGGAGACCCAGTACTTC. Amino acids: CASSQQGVVETQYF.